The 17 T cell receptor beta chains given below trace back to one sample, sequenced in a study of blood T cell repertoires in COVID-19 (dated by TCRdb to 2019 to 2021). Library generation was performed with the immunoSEQ multiplex PCR assay. TCRdb obtained this table from immuneACCESS and retained in-frame rearrangements with V and J assigned. These tables miss some clones; where compared with another copy, unresolved V genes account for less than half of the shortfall, and the remainder is unexplained. The sample table records 150,000 to 200,000 clones; 75% to 90% of these occur just once. Under 4% of the sample lies in the top ten. Sequenced: peripheral blood. These receptors were collected from a human donor with acute or convalescent COVID-19. The donor label of this sample is uncertain.

The chain has TRBV7-8 and TRBJ2-5, with 9 bases that match TRBD1. CDR3 length: 18 residues. V dropped 2 bases and J dropped 6; count of bases not matched to a gene: 16. Germline V gene lookup returns CDR1 SGHVS and CDR2 FQNEAQ. CDR3 DNA: TGTGCCAGCAGCTTAAGAGAGGGGGGACAGGGCATCGGACAGACCCAGTACTTC. Its translation: CASSLREGGQGIGQTQYF.

V usage is TRBV30 and J usage is TRBJ2-5, with TRBD1 matching over 9 bases. CDR3 length: 14 amino acids. Per the germline V gene, CDR1 is GTSNPN and CDR2 is SVGIG (reference sequence). V lost 3 bases and J lost 5; bases outside the gene matches: 7. CDR3 loop: CAWSRGQGEETQYF. In DNA, the CDR3 is TGTGCCTGGAGCCGGGGACAGGGAGAGGAGACCCAGTACTTC.

The gene calls are TRBV27 and TRBJ1-6, with D possibly TRBD1 on 5 matching bases. Germline loops: CDR1 MNHEY, CDR2 SMNVEV (reference sequence). CDR3 length: 14 residues. The V and J ends lost 10 bases and 4 bases respectively, with 14 bases between them. CDR3 in amino acids: CAIAGIPYNSPLHF. CDR3 coding DNA: TGTGCCATCGCAGGGATCCCTTATAATTCACCCCTCCACTTT.

The J gene is TRBJ2-3, the V gene TRBV5-8; 9 bases agree with TRBD2. The CDR3 length is 18 residues. With 7 bases clipped from V and 5 bases from J, the junction kept 20 bases outside the gene matches. The germline gives CDR1 SGHTS, CDR2 YDEGEE. The DNA of the CDR3 is TGTGCCAGCGTTCCGGCGACTAGCGGATTTTCATCGGGAGATACGCAGTATTTT. Translating it yields CASVPATSGFSSGDTQYF.

V gene TRBV7-9 combines with J gene TRBJ2-5; D is perhaps TRBD2 (6 bases). V lost 5 bases, J lost 2 bases, and 15 bases lay in between. Germline CDR1 SEHNR, CDR2 FQNEAQ (reference sequence). There are 15 residues in the CDR3. CDR3 sequence reads: CASSPGASVQETQYF. For the CDR3, the DNA is TGTGCCAGCAGCCCTGGGGCTAGCGTACAAGAGACCCAGTACTTC.

This chain joins TRBV5-3 and TRBJ2-5, with D possibly TRBD2 on 6 matching bases. TRBV5-3 carries the ORF label, with uncertain function. The V gene lost 8 bases and the J gene lost 7 bases, with 24 bases spanning the gap. This CDR3 is 15 amino acids long. The CDR3 sequence: CARGTNRVRGRTQYF. CDR3 sequence (DNA): TGTGCCAGGGGAACGAACCGGGTCCGGGGGAGGACCCAGTACTTC.

V usage is TRBV7-2 and J usage is TRBJ2-1; TRBD1 matches at 7 bases. V shed 1 base, J shed 1 base, and the junction held 1 base outside the gene matches. From germline, CDR1 is SGHTA and CDR2 FQGNSA. The CDR3 loop spans 15 amino acids. For the CDR3, the DNA is TGTGCCAGCAGCTTAGACAGGGGATCCTACAATGAGCAGTTCTTC. Translated, it gives CASSLDRGSYNEQFF.

The chain uses TRBV9 and TRBJ2-2; 8 positions match TRBD1. The CDR3 loop spans 16 amino acids. From germline, CDR1 is SGDLS and CDR2 YYNGEE. J lost 4 bases, V lost 0 bases, and 5 bases had no gene match. The CDR3 DNA reads as TGTGCCAGCAGCGTAGGGGGGCAGGGGGCCACCGGGGAGCTGTTTTTT. Protein product: CASSVGGQGATGELFF.

The rearrangement links TRBV27 to TRBJ2-7; TRBD2 is a possible D gene (6 bases). V was pared by 6 bases and J by 3 bases, with 15 bases between. CDR1 MNHEY and CDR2 SMNVEV come from the germline V gene (reference sequence). The CDR3 is made up of 14 amino acids. The CDR3 protein is CASRSPAGFYEQYF. DNA of the CDR3: TGTGCCAGCAGAAGTCCCGCGGGGTTCTACGAGCAGTACTTC.

This clone was seen only once. CDR3 sequence reads: CASSQTDRDTYEKLFF. DNA of the CDR3: TGCGCCAGCAGCCAAACCGACCGGGACACGTATGAAAAACTGTTTTTT. The rearrangement joins TRBV4-1 to TRBJ1-4; D may be TRBD1 (6 bases). Looked up from germline, CDR1 is MGHRA and CDR2 is YSYEKL. V was cut by 2 bases and J by 6 bases, with 16 bases left in between. The CDR3 loop spans 16 amino acids.

This clone came up once. This chain joins TRBV20-1 and TRBJ2-1; D remains ambiguous. V lost 4 bases and J lost 5, with 6 bases in between. Germline CDR1 reads DFQATT; CDR2 reads SNEGSKA (reference sequence). CDR3 size: 11 residues. CDR3 amino acids: CSATKNNEQFF. CDR3 coding DNA: TGCAGTGCTACTAAAAACAATGAGCAGTTCTTC.

The chain recombines TRBV12-3 or TRBV12-4 with TRBJ1-2; perhaps TRBD1 as D (5 bases). V shed 8 bases and J shed 5 bases, with 15 bases lying between them. CDR3 length equals 13 residues. The CDR3 loop is CASGAGKGYGYTF. CDR3 nucleotide sequence: TGTGCCAGCGGGGCAGGGAAGGGTTATGGCTACACCTTC.

In its sample, this clone was seen once. The V call is TRBV5-1, the J call TRBJ1-2, with D possibly matching TRBD1 (6 bases). From germline, CDR1 is SGHRS and CDR2 YFSETQ. The V end lost 4 bases, the J end lost 0 bases, and 13 bases lay between the germline ends. This CDR3 comprises 15 residues. CDR3 protein: CASSIGQTTNYGYTF. The CDR3 coding sequence is TGCGCCAGCAGCATTGGACAGACCACTAACTATGGCTACACCTTC.

This chain links TRBV18 with TRBJ2-5, with 7 bases fitting TRBD1. The length of the CDR3 is 14 residues. Germline V lookup: CDR1 KGHSH, CDR2 LQKENI. V lost 6 bases and J lost 2; bases outside the gene matches: 6. The CDR3 region has the DNA TGTGCCAGCTCCTCGGGACAGAAACAAGAGACCCAGTACTTC. Amino acids: CASSSGQKQETQYF. Filled out from reference TRBV18 and TRBJ2-5, the complete variable domain reads NAGVMQNPRHLVRRRGQEARLRCSPMKGHSHVYWYRQLPEEGLKFMVYLQKENIIDESGMPKERFSAEFPKEGPSILRIQQVVRGDSAAYFCASSSGQKQETQYFGPGTRLLVL.

This chain connects TRBV5-4 to TRBJ1-1; possibly TRBD1 for D (5 bases). Germline assignment: CDR1 SGHNT and CDR2 YYREEE (reference sequence). The CDR3 is 15 residues long. Deletions cut 0 bases from V and 5 bases from J, with 14 bases between. The CDR3 loop is CASSLASQDSTEAFF. The DNA of the CDR3 is TGTGCCAGCAGCTTGGCTTCACAGGATAGTACTGAAGCTTTCTTT.

The genes are TRBV19 and TRBJ1-5, with a tentative D call TRBD1 (6 bases). There are 14 residues in the CDR3. Germline V gene sequence: CDR1 LNHDA, CDR2 SQIVND (reference sequence). Trimming took 3 bases from V and 3 from J, leaving 9 bases between them. The CDR3 sequence: CASSIVGANQPQHF. The CDR3 DNA follows: TGTGCCAGTAGTATCGTGGGGGCCAATCAGCCCCAGCATTTT. The variable domain in full, with the rest retrieved from reference TRBV19 and TRBJ1-5, is DGGITQSPKYLFRKEGQNVTLSCEQNLNHDAMYWYRQDPGQGLRLIYYSQIVNDFQKGDIAEGYSVSREKKESFPLTVTSAQKNPTAFYLCASSIVGANQPQHFGDGTRLSIL.

This chain connects TRBV20-1 to TRBJ1-2; TRBD1 matches at 9 bases. CDR3 size: 14 residues. Germline CDR1 is DFQATT and CDR2 is SNEGSKA (reference sequence). Trimming took 3 bases from V and 7 from J; bases not matched to a gene: 9. The CDR3 nucleotides are TGCAGTGCTAGTGAGACAGGGGGACTGGGTGGCTACACCTTC. Translating it yields CSASETGGLGGYTF.